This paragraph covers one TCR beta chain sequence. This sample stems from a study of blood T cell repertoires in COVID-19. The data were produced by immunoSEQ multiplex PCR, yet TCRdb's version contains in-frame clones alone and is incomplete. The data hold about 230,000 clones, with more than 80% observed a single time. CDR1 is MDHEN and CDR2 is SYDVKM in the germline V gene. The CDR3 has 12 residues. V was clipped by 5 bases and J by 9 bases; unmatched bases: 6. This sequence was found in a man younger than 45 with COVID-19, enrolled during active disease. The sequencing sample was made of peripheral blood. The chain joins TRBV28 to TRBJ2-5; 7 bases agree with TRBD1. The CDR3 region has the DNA TGTGCCAGCAGTCCAACCACAGGGGCCCAGTACTTC. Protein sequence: CASSPTTGAQYF.